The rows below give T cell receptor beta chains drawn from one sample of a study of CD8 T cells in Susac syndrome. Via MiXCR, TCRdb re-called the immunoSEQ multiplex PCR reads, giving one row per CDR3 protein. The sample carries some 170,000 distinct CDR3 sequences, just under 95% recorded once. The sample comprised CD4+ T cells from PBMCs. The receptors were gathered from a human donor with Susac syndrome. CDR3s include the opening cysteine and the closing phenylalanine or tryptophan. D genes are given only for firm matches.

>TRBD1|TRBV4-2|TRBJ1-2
CASSQSGTGSLLGYGYTF
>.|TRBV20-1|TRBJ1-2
CSARGGDGYTF
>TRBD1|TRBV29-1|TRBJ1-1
CSVGTGTTEAFF
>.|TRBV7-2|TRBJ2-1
CASSLGHYNEQFF
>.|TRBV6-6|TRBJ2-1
CASRLQGREQFF
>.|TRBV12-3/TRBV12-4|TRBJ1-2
CASSFSGTGYTF
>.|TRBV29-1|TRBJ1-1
CSVLRRGAGEAFF
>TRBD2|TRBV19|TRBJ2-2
CASSRWLAGGLSTGELFF
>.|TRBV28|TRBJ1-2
CASSLESGGHGYTF
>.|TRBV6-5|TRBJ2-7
CASSHGVGNEQYF
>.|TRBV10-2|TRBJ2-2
CASRRNANTGELFF
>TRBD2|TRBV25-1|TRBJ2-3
CASSPHYSGTGTDTQYF
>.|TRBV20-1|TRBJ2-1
CSASRSGLHGNEQFF
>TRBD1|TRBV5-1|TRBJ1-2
CASSLAKGQGVSGYTF
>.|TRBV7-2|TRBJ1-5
CASSLQKSQPQHF
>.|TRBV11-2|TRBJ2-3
CASSFTTDTQYF
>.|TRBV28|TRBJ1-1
CAVYLGVATEAFF
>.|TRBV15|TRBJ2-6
CATSRYSPLGANVLTF
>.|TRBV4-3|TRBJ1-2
CASSQEPEPTYGYTF
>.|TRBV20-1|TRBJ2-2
CSARMGRQSNTGELFF
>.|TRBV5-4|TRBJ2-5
CASSLRGGETQYF
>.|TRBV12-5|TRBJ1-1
CASGLDPLRDRSEAFF
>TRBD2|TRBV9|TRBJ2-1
CASSPGTSGGLTYNEQFF
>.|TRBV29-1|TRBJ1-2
CSVGRGYGYTF
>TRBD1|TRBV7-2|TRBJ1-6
CASSLVGTANSPLHF
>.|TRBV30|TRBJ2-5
CAFCPGMQETQYF
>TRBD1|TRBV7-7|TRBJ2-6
CASSLSGTGSSGANVLTF
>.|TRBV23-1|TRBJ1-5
CASSQSHGNQPQHF
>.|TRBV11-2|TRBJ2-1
CASSLRGAGGNEQFF
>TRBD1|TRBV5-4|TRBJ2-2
CASSAPGTGGHTGELFF
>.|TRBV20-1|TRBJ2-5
CSASQALGETQYF
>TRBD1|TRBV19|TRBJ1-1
CASSVTGVGDTEAFF
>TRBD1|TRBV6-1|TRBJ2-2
CASTPSGGTGELFF
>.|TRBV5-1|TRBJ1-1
CASRPGTPNTEAFF
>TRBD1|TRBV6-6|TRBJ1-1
CASSPDRGQGNTEAFF
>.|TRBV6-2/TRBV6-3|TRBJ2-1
CASSYQGQNNEQFF
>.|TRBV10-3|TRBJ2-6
CAINVGYGANVLTF
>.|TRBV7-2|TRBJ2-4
CASSYIQGLGGIQYF
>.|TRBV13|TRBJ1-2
CASRRWADLGYGYTF
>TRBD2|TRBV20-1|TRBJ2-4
CSCGLAGGNIQYF
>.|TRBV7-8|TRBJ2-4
CASSPMTGVSAKNIQYF
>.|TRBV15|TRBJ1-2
CATSRDIQLGGVGYTF
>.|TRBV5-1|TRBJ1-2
CASSLAQGRSGYTF
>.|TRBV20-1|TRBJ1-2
CSATRQGTNYGYTF
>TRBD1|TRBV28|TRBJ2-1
CASKEQGENYNEQFF
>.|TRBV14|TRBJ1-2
CASSQDLSAGGRGYTF
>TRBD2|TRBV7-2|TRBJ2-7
CASGLAGGSYEQYF
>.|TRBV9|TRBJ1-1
CASSASGQQNTEAFF
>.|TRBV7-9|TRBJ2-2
CASSLHRLNTGELFF
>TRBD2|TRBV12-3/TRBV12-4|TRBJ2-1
CASSRTSNNEQFF
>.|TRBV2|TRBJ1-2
CASSGSILNYGYTF
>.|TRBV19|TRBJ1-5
CASSQQYQNQPQHF
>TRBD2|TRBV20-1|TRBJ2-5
CSALSGGAYETQYF
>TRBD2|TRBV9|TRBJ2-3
CASSVGSGRAEDTQYF
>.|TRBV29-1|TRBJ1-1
CSVEGGTTGAFF
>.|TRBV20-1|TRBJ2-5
CSAQTETETQYF
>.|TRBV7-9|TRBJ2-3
CASSSYRGGGFGTDTQYF
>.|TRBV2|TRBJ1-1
CASRRGGGTEAFF